This T cell receptor beta chain was obtained from a study of regulatory dendritic cells for organ transplantation. General study points: Regulatory dendritic cells appeared to expand memory CD8+ clones less than mature ones. Memory CD8+ T cells were the most oligoclonal; naive cells were highly diverse.

The method was immunoSEQ multiplex PCR; TCRdb's version includes in-frame clones alone and lacks a portion of them. The table lists under 45,000 clones, roughly nine tenths of them singletons, with roughly 0.065% in the top ten. For this clone: What it binds is not known.

The CDR3 extends over 14 amino acids. V lost 5 bases, J lost 4 bases, and 13 bases lay in between. The germline gives CDR1 MNHNS, CDR2 SASEGT. FACS sorted CD4+ or CD8+ T cells into CD45RA+ naive and CD45RO+ memory. Sequencing input: naive CD4+ T cells from blood. Documented subset: CD45RA+ naive T cells. This sequence joins TRBV6-1 and TRBJ2-3; TRBD2 is a possible D gene (5 bases). The TCR originated in a human donor in good health. The CDR3 sequence: CASSTADMPDTQYF. In DNA form, the CDR3 reads TGTGCCAGCAGTACAGCGGATATGCCAGATACGCAGTATTTT.